This T cell receptor beta chain was documented in a study of cytomegalovirus exposure and HLA in healthy donors. A word on this clone: The antigen is unknown.

The ends were cut back, 6 bases at V and 0 bases at J, with 12 bases in the middle. This CDR3 spans 15 amino acids. Per the germline V gene, CDR1 is MNHEY and CDR2 is SVGAGI. Study-level results: Using the classifier, cytomegalovirus status was reportedly diagnosed with high specificity and sensitivity. In a later analysis, DRB1 alleles had the most associated TCRs; HLA-C alleles the fewest. An analysis done earlier found most TCR beta V segments productive about 87% or about 30% of the time.

The PCR ran on 60 Vbeta and 13 Jbeta primers. The protocol was immunoSEQ multiplex PCR, while the TCRdb copy is restricted to in-frame clones and leaves out a portion. Here the sample spans 180,000 or so clones, 60% to 85% being singletons. The chain employs TRBV6-5 and TRBJ1-3; D is uncertain. This sequence originates from a man younger than 30 in good health and CMV-seronegative. Sequencing was carried out using PBMCs. For the CDR3, the DNA is TGTGCCAGCAGCCGCGGCGCGAGCTCTGGAAACACCATATATTTT. Protein product: CASSRGASSGNTIYF.